This T cell receptor (beta chain) emerged from a study of T-cell reconstitution after alpha-beta-depleted transplantation in children. The study, taken as a whole, reports: At one year after transplant, newly produced T cells mostly accounted for T-cell counts and diversity. Expanded graft clones numbering several hundred reportedly gave rise to alpha-beta T cells about two months after transplant. After transplant, high TCRbeta diversity at day 60 in some patients arose from surviving recipient T cells and thymic progenitors.

In the case of this clonotype: Its antigen is unknown.

CDR3 size: 14 residues. Deletions cut 3 bases from V and 5 bases from J, with 13 bases between. Germline CDR1 and CDR2: SGHAT and FQNNGV. Unique molecular identifiers tagged the TCRbeta library. Each CDR3 protein gets one entry after TCRdb re-called the PCR reads with MiXCR. The sample lists approximately 630,000 distinct CDR3 sequences; around 13% were seen once. This specimen consisted of PBMCs, obtained before TCRalphabeta/CD19-depleted stem cell transplant. The chain is built from TRBV11-2 and TRBJ2-5; D not resolved. The clonotype originates from a girl aged 2-10 years with congenital amegakaryocytic thrombocytopenia, due to receive a stem cell transplant. The CDR3 DNA sequence: TGTGCCAGCAGCTTTAACGGCCCTAAGGAGACCCAGTACTTC. This gives the protein CASSFNGPKETQYF.